Reported below is one TCR beta chain. These data are taken from a study of technical replicates of blood from several donors. Germline-derived CDR1 and CDR2 are SEHNR and FQNEAQ (reference sequence). With 3 bases removed from V and 5 bases from J, the gap between germline ends came to 14 bases. The CDR3 is 15 residues long. Sequencing used immunoSEQ multiplex PCR; TCRdb keeps in-frame clones, though not all of them. The sample has approximately 82,000 clones, about 91% seen once. Sequencing was performed on T cells isolated from PBMCs. The V call is TRBV7-9, the J call TRBJ2-1; D is possibly TRBD2 (6 bases). The TCR was taken from a human donor in good health. Some clones in this sample may be carry-over from other donors' samples. CDR3 region: CASSFPGGTHNEQFF. CDR3 sequence (DNA): TGTGCCAGCAGCTTTCCCGGCGGGACCCACAATGAGCAGTTCTTC.